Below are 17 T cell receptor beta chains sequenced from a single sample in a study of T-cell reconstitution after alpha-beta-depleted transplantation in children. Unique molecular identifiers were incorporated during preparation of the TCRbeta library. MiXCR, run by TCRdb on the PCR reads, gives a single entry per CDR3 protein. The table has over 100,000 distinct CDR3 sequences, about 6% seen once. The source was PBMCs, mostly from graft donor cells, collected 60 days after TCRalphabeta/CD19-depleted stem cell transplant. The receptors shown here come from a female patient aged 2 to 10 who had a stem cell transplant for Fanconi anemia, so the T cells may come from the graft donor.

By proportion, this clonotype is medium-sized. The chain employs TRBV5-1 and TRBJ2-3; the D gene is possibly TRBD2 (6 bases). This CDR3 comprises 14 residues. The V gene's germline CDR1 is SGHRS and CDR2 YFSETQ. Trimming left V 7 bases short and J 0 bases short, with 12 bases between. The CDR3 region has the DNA TGCGCCAGCGGGAGGTCCTCTAGCACAGATACGCAGTATTTT. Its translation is CASGRSSSTDTQYF. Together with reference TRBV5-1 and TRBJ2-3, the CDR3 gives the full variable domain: KAGVTQTPRYLIKTRGQQVTLSCSPISGHRSVSWYQQTPGQGLQFLFEYFSETQRNKGNFPGRFSGRQFSNSRSEMNVSTLELGDSALYLCASGRSSSTDTQYFGPGTRLTVL.

CDR3 protein: CASSFPVDGGTKNIQYF. The CDR3 DNA sequence: TGTGCCAGCAGTTTCCCCGTCGATGGCGGGACCAAAAACATTCAGTACTTC. The chain combines TRBV28 with TRBJ2-4, with D possibly being TRBD2 (6 bases). This CDR3 is built from 17 residues. Trimming took off 3 bases at V and 2 bases at J, with 17 bases between the two ends. The V gene's germline CDR1 is MDHEN and CDR2 SYDVKM.

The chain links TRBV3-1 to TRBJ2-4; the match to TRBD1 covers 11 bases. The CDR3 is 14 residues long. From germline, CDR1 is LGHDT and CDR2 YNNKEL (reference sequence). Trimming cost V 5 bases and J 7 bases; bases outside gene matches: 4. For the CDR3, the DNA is TGTGCCAGCAGCTTCCGGGACAGGGGGAACATTCAGTACTTC. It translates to CASSFRDRGNIQYF.

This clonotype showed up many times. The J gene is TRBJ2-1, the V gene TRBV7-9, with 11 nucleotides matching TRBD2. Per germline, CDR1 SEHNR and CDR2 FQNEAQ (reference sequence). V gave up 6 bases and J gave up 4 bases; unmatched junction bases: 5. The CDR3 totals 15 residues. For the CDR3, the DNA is TGTGCCAGCAGATCGACTAGCGGGGCGTACAATGAGCAGTTCTTC. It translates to CASRSTSGAYNEQFF.

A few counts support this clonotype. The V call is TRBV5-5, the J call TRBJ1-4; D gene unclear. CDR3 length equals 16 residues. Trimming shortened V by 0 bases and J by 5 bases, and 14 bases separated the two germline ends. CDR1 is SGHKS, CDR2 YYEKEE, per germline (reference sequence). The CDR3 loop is CASSLVRSGLNEKLFF. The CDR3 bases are TGTGCCAGCAGCTTGGTTAGGTCAGGACTGAATGAAAAACTGTTTTTT. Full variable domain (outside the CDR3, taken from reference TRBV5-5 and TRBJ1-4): DAGVTQSPTHLIKTRGQQVTLRCSPISGHKSVSWYQQVLGQGPQFIFQYYEKEERGRGNFPDRFSARQFPNYSSELNVNALLLGDSALYLCASSLVRSGLNEKLFFGSGTQLSVL.

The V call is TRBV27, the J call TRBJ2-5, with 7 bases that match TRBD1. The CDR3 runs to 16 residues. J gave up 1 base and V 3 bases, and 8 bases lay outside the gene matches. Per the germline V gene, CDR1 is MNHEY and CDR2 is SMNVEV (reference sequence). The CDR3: CASSFGGQRLQETQYF. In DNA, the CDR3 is TGTGCCAGCAGTTTTGGGGGACAGCGACTCCAAGAGACCCAGTACTTC.

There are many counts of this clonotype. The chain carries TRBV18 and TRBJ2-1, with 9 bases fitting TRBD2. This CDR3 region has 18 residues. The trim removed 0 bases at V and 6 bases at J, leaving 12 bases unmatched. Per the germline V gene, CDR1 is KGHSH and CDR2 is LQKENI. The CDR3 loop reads CASSPPRGSGRNLNEQFF. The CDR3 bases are TGTGCCAGCTCACCACCGAGAGGTAGCGGGAGAAATCTCAATGAGCAGTTCTTC. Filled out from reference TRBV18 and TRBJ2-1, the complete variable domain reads NAGVMQNPRHLVRRRGQEARLRCSPMKGHSHVYWYRQLPEEGLKFMVYLQKENIIDESGMPKERFSAEFPKEGPSILRIQQVVRGDSAAYFCASSPPRGSGRNLNEQFFGPGTRLTVL.

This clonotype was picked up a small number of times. In DNA, the CDR3 is TGTGCCAGCAGCCCAAGGGCCTTTCAGTACACCATATATTTT. It codes for CASSPRAFQYTIYF. The chain has TRBV3-1 and TRBJ1-3; unclear D gene. Germline V gene lookup returns CDR1 LGHDT and CDR2 YNNKEL (reference sequence). CDR3 length: 14 amino acids. V lost 4 bases to trimming and J lost 8 bases, with 15 bases between them.

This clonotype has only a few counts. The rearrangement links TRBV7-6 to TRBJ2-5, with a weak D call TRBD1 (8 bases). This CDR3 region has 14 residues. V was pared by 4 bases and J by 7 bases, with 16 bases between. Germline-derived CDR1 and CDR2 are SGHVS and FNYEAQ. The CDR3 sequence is CASSSQGGGGTQYF. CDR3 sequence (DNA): TGTGCCAGCAGCTCACAGGGGGGAGGGGGGACCCAGTACTTC.

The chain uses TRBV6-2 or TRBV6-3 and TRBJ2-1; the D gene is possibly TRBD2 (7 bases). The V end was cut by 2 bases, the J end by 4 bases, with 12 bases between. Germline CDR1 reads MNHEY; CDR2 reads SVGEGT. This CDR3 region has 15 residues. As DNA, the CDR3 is TGTGCCAGCAGTTACGGGGGGGCTAGTTACAATGAGCAGTTCTTC. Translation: CASSYGGASYNEQFF.

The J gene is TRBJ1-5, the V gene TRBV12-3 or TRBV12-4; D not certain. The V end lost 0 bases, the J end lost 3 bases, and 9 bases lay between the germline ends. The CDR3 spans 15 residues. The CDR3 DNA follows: TGTGCCAGCAGTTTAGCTGGGCAGTTCAATCAGCCCCAGCATTTT. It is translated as CASSLAGQFNQPQHF.

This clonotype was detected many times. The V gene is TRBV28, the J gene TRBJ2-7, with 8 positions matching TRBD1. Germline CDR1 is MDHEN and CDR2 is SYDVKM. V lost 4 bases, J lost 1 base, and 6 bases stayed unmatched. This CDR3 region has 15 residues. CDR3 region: CASSSLDRESYEQYF. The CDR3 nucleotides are TGTGCCAGCAGTTCTCTGGACAGGGAATCCTACGAGCAGTACTTC.

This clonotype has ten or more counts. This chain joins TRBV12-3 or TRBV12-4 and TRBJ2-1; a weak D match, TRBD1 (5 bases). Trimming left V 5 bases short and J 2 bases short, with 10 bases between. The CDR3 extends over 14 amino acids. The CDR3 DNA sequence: TGTGCCAGCAGTCCAGGGTGGCCCTACAATGAGCAGTTCTTC. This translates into CASSPGWPYNEQFF.

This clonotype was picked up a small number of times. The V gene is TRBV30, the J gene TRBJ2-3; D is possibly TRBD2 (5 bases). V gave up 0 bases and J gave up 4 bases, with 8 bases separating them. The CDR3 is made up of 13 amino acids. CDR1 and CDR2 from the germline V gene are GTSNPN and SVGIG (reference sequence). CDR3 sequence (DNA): TGTGCCTGGAGTGTACAGAGGGCAGATACGCAGTATTTT. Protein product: CAWSVQRADTQYF.

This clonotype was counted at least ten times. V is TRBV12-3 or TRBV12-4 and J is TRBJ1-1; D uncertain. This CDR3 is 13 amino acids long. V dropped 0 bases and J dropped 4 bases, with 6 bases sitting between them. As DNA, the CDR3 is TGTGCCAGCAGTTTAGCAGGGCGCACTGAAGCTTTCTTT. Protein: CASSLAGRTEAFF.

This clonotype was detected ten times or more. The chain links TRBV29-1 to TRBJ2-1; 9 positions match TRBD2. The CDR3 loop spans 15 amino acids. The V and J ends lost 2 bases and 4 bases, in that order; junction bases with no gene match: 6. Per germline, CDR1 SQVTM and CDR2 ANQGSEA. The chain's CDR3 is CSVESSGTRYNEQFF. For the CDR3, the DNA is TGCAGCGTTGAATCTAGCGGGACGCGATACAATGAGCAGTTCTTC.

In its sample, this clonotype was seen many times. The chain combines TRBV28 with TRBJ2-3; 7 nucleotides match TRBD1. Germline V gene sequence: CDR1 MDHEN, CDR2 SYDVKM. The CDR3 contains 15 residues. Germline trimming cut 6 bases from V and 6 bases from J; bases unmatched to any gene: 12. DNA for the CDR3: TGTGCCAGCAGCCCACTCGCTCAGGGGGAGGATACGCAGTATTTT. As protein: CASSPLAQGEDTQYF.